One sample yielded the 15 T cell receptor beta chains listed below, sequenced in a study of radiotherapy plus CTLA-4 blockade in lung cancer. Sequenced by immunoSEQ multiplex PCR; TCRdb stores in-frame clones only, minus some. The table has 40,000 to 45,000 clones, around 75% seen once. The sequencing used peripheral blood, collected from a patient treated with radiotherapy plus ipilimumab. These receptors all come from a human donor with non-small cell lung cancer who had stable disease on radiotherapy plus ipilimumab.

Written as DNA, the CDR3 is TGTGCCAGCACCTTTCGGGGTAGTGGAAACACCATATATTTT. It yields the protein CASTFRGSGNTIYF. The chain recombines TRBV7-9 with TRBJ1-3; D is unclear. V lost 7 bases and J 3 bases, leaving 13 bases between the germline ends. CDR3 length equals 14 residues. Germline V gene sequence: CDR1 SEHNR, CDR2 FQNEAQ (reference sequence).

The genes are TRBV2 and TRBJ1-5; D uncertain. Germline V CDR1 and CDR2: SNHLY, FYNNEI. CDR3 size: 12 residues. With 2 bases removed from V and 14 bases from J, the gap between germline ends came to 13 bases. This CDR3 is CASSETPRGEHF. DNA for the CDR3: TGTGCCAGCAGTGAAACCCCCCGGGGAGAGCATTTT.

V gene TRBV7-8 combines with J gene TRBJ1-5; D is unclear. The CDR3 is 14 amino acids. Trimming stripped 1 base from V and 5 bases from J, with 9 bases between. Germline lookup yields CDR1 SGHVS and CDR2 FQNEAQ. This chain's CDR3 is CASSLENSYQPQHF. CDR3 coding DNA: TGTGCCAGCAGCTTAGAGAACAGCTATCAGCCCCAGCATTTT.

V usage is TRBV7-2 and J usage is TRBJ2-7; TRBD2 is a possible D gene (5 bases). This CDR3 contains 15 residues. Germline CDR1 SGHTA, CDR2 FQGNSA. V was cut by 4 bases and J by 4 bases, with 17 bases left in between. CDR3 sequence reads: CASSYQTRSGYEQYF. DNA of the CDR3: TGTGCCAGCAGCTACCAGACCCGATCGGGGTACGAGCAGTACTTC.

V is TRBV7-8 and J is TRBJ2-2; 8 nucleotides align to TRBD1. Germline V CDR1 and CDR2: SGHVS, FQNEAQ. V shed 6 bases and J 5 bases; nucleotides not matched to a gene: 11. The CDR3 sequence is 16 residues long. CDR3 nucleotides: TGTGCCAGCAGGATTGACAGGGGTGGTCGGACCGGGGAGCTGTTTTTT. Protein product: CASRIDRGGRTGELFF.

There are a few counts of this clone. The V call is TRBV25-1, the J call TRBJ2-7; D might be TRBD1 (5 bases). The CDR3 contains 12 residues. Trimming stripped 5 bases from V and 4 bases from J, with 9 bases between. Per the germline V gene, CDR1 is MGHDK and CDR2 is SYGVNS. The DNA for the CDR3 is TGTGCCAGCAGTAAGACAGTTTACGAGCAGTACTTC. Amino acids: CASSKTVYEQYF.

V gene TRBV5-5 combines with J gene TRBJ1-3; 9 bases fit TRBD1. This CDR3 region has 16 residues. Germline loops: CDR1 SGHKS, CDR2 YYEKEE (reference sequence). After removal of 0 bases from V and 4 bases from J, the junction contained 5 bases not matched to a gene. For the CDR3, the DNA is TGTGCCAGCAGCTTGGAAGGACAGGGGAGGGGAAACACCATATATTTT. Amino acids: CASSLEGQGRGNTIYF.

This chain uses TRBV4-2 with TRBJ1-2; TRBD1 matches 9 bases. Germline V lookup: CDR1 LGHNA, CDR2 YNFKEQ. V lost 4 bases and J lost 2; bases outside the gene matches: 8. The CDR3 loop spans 16 amino acids. CDR3 in DNA: TGTGCCAGCAGCCGTGGCGACAGGGGGGAAAACTATGGCTACACCTTC. This translates into CASSRGDRGENYGYTF.

V is TRBV6-6 and J is TRBJ1-1; D uncertain. Trimming took 2 bases from V and 4 from J, leaving 14 bases between them. This CDR3 is built from 15 residues. Germline V gene sequence: CDR1 MNHNY, CDR2 SVGAGI (reference sequence). This CDR3 is CASSYAAGEGTEAFF. CDR3 nucleotide sequence: TGTGCCAGCAGTTACGCCGCCGGGGAGGGCACTGAAGCTTTCTTT.

The chain couples TRBV30 to TRBJ1-2; TRBD1 aligns across 7 bases. Germline CDR1 reads GTSNPN; CDR2 reads SVGIG (reference sequence). Trimming cost V 4 bases and J 1 base; bases outside gene matches: 3. The CDR3 loop spans 13 amino acids. The CDR3 region is CAWTGQRNYGYTF. CDR3 coding DNA: TGTGCCTGGACGGGACAGCGTAACTATGGCTACACCTTC.

This chain links TRBV11-2 with TRBJ1-2; the D gene is possibly TRBD1 (5 bases). CDR1 SGHAT and CDR2 FQNNGV come from the germline V gene. The length of the CDR3 is 14 residues. The V gene lost 3 bases and the J gene lost 8 bases, with 16 bases spanning the gap. Here the CDR3 reads CASSFSGPIGGYTF. Here the CDR3 DNA reads TGTGCCAGCAGCTTTTCAGGGCCAATTGGGGGCTACACCTTC.

This CDR3 reads CASVVSEGISPLHF. CDR3 DNA: TGTGCCAGCGTGGTCTCCGAGGGTATTTCACCCCTCCACTTT. This chain links TRBV6-6 with TRBJ1-6; no reliable D call. The germline V gene encodes CDR1 MNHNY and CDR2 SVGAGI (reference sequence). V shed 8 bases and J shed 9 bases, with 17 bases lying between them. This CDR3 region has 14 residues.

A few counts support this clone. This rearrangement joins TRBV6-5 to TRBJ2-5; no clear D gene. The CDR3 length is 12 residues. Germline V gene data show CDR1 as MNHEY and CDR2 as SVGAGI. The germline V and J ends were trimmed by 8 bases and 4 bases, with 11 bases remaining between them. The CDR3, as DNA: TGTGCCAGCGGCCACCCTGGAGAGACCCAGTACTTC. This translates into CASGHPGETQYF.

CDR3 sequence (DNA): TGTGCCAGCAGCAAAGGATTGAGGGGGCTCGACACAGATACGCAGTATTTT. It is translated as CASSKGLRGLDTDTQYF. The chain recombines TRBV21-1 with TRBJ2-3; the table's TRBD1 call for D was not verified on the DNA. TRBV21-1 is flagged as a pseudogene. The length of the CDR3 is 17 residues.

This rearrangement joins TRBV5-5 to TRBJ1-1; D possibly corresponds to TRBD1 (6 bases). The germline V gene has CDR1 SGHKS and CDR2 YYEKEE (reference sequence). V dropped 4 bases and J dropped 2 bases, with 21 bases sitting between them. There are 17 residues in the CDR3. CDR3 DNA: TGTGCCAGCAGCCCCCAACAGGGAAGGGGAGCTAACACTGAAGCTTTCTTT. It specifies CASSPQQGRGANTEAFF.